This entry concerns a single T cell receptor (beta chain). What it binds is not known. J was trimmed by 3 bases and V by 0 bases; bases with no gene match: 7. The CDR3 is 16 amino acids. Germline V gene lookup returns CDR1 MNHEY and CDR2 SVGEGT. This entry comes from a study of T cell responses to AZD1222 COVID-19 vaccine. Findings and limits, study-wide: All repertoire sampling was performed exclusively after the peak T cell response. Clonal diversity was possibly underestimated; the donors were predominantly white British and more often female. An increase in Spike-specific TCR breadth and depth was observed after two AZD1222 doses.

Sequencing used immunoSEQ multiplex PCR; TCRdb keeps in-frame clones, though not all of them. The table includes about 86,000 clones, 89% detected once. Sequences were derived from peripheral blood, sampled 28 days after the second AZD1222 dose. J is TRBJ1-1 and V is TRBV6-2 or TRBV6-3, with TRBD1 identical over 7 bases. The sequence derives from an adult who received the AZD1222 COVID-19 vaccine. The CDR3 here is CASSYSEGGADTEAFF. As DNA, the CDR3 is TGTGCCAGCAGTTACTCGGAAGGGGGCGCGGACACTGAAGCTTTCTTT.